This paragraph reports one T cell receptor beta chain. This entry belongs to a study of blood T cell repertoires in COVID-19. Study background: Sites in the United States, Italy and Spain provided acute and convalescent COVID-19 samples. In each case, the material was cDNA or gDNA derived from T cells, B-cell-depleted T cells, or PBMCs.

Clones were read by immunoSEQ multiplex PCR, and TCRdb kept only the in-frame ones, dropping some. The sample shows tens of thousands of clones, 86% of them seen only once. Trimming cost V 0 bases and J 7 bases, with 16 bases left between them. Germline-derived CDR1 and CDR2 are SGHDT and YYEEEE. The CDR3 has 16 amino acids. The V gene is TRBV5-6, the J gene TRBJ2-2; D ambiguous. The receptor was derived from a man between 65 and 79 years old with active or convalescent COVID-19. Sequencing was done on a sample of peripheral blood. CDR3 coding DNA: TGTGCCAGCAGCTTGGTGGTAGCTCCTTCTGGCGGGGAGCTGTTTTTT. This encodes CASSLVVAPSGGELFF.